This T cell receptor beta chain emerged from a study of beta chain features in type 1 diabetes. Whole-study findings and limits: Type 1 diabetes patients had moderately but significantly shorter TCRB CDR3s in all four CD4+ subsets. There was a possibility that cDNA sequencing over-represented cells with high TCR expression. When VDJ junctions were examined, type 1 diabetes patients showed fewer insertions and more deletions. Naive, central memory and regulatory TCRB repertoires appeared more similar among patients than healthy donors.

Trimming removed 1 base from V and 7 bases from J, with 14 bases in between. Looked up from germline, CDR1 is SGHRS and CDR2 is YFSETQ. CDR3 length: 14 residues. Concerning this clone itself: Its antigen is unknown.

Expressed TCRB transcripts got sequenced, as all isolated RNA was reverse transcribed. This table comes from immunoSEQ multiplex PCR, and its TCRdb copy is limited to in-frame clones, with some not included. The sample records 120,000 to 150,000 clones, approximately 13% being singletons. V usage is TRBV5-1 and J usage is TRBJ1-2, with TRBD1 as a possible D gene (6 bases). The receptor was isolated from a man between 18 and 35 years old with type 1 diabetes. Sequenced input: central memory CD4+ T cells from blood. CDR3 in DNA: TGCGCCAGCAGCTTGAGCACAGGGTTTGGTGGCTACACCTTC. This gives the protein CASSLSTGFGGYTF.